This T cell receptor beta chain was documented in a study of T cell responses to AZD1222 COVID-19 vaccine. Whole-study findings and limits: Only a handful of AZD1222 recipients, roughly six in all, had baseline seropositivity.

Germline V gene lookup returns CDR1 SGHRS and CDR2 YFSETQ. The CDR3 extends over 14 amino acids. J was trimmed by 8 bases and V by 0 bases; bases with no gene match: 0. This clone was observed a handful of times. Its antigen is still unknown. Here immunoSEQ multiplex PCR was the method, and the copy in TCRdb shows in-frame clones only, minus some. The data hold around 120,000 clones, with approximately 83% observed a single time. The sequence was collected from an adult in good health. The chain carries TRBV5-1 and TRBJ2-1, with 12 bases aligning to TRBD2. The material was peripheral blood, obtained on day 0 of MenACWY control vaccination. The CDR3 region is CASSLGTSGDEQFF. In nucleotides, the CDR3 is TGCGCCAGCAGCTTGGGGACTAGCGGGGATGAGCAGTTCTTC.